This TCR beta chain was observed in a study of tumor-infiltrating lymphocytes in primary liver carcinoma. Germline values: CDR1 ENHRY, CDR2 SYGVKD. The CDR3 consists of 13 residues. The source material, about 18-31 mg of unsorted bulk tissue, was used to co-extract RNA and DNA. Patients were chronically HBV-infected and treatment-naive. Synthesis of TCR beta cDNA was carried out from 500 ng total RNA with a constant-region primer. The TCR beta library was amplified through three nested multiplex PCR rounds in a modified ARM-PCR procedure. In the first two PCR rounds, TRBV1-TRBV30 forward primers were paired with a C-beta reverse primer, and each round lasted approximately 10 cycles. TCRdb re-derived calls from the multiplex PCR reads in MiXCR, one entry per CDR3 protein. The data contain roughly 80,000 distinct CDR3 sequences, 69% of them singletons. Remarks on this clonotype: An end of the junction does not agree with germline; a read error may underlie this.

The sequenced sample consisted of tumor-adjacent normal liver tissue. The sequence derives from a man aged 40-55 years with primary liver carcinoma and hepatitis B virus infection. The chain uses TRBV10-3 and TRBJ1-2; 8 bases line up with TRBD1. The CDR3 reads CTISGTGGDGYTF. Here the CDR3 DNA reads TGTACCATCAGTGGAACAGGGGGAGATGGCTACACCTTC.